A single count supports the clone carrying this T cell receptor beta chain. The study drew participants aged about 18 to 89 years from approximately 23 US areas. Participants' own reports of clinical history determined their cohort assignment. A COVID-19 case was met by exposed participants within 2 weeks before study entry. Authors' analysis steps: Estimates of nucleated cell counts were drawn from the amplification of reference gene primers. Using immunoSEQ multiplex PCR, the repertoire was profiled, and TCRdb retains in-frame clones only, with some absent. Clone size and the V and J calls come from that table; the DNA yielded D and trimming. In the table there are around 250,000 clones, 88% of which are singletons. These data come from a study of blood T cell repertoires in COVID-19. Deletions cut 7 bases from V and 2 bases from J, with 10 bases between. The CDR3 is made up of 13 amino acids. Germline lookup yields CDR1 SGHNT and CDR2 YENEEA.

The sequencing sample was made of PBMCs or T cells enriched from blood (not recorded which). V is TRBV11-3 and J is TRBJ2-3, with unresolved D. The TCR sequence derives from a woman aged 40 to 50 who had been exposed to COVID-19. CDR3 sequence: CASTSDYTDTQYF. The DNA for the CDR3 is TGTGCCAGCACAAGCGATTACACAGATACGCAGTATTTT. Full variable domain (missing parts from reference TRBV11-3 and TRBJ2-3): EAGVVQSPRYKIIEKKQPVAFWCNPISGHNTLYWYLQNLGQGPELLIRYENEEAVDDSQLPKDRFSAERLKGVDSTLKIQPAELGDSAVYLCASTSDYTDTQYFGPGTRLTVL.